The rows below give T cell receptor beta chains drawn from one sample of a study of cytomegalovirus exposure and HLA in healthy donors. Profiled with immunoSEQ multiplex PCR; TCRdb holds only in-frame clones, not every one. The sample includes under 130,000 clones, 86% of them seen just once. The sequencing input was PBMCs. The receptors were sampled from a young woman in good health and CMV-seropositive. CDR3s include the opening cysteine and the closing phenylalanine or tryptophan. D genes are given only for firm matches. Part of the rows lack a size; the others show once, few, many or a class for expanded clones.

>-|15|TRBV15|TRBD1|TRBJ1-2
CATSRGQGMNYGYTF
TGTGCCACCAGCAGAGGACAGGGAATGAACTATGGCTACACCTTC
>-|13|TRBV29-1|TRBD1|TRBJ2-7
CSVTGDATYEQYF
TGCAGCGTAACAGGGGACGCCACCTACGAGCAGTACTTC
>-|16|TRBV19|-|TRBJ1-5
CASGWTDLDPNQPQHF
TGTGCCAGTGGATGGACAGATCTCGACCCCAATCAGCCCCAGCATTTT
>-|15|TRBV5-1|TRBD1|TRBJ1-2
CASSLRTGGTNGYTF
TGCGCCAGCAGCTTGAGGACAGGGGGAACTAATGGCTACACCTTC
>-|14|TRBV11-2|TRBD2|TRBJ2-1
CASSLLREGNEQFF
TGTGCCAGCAGCTTATTGCGGGAGGGCAATGAGCAGTTCTTC
>-|13|TRBV6-4|-|TRBJ1-2
CASSLGTNYGYTF
TGTGCCAGCAGTCTCGGGACAAACTATGGCTACACCTTC
>-|11|TRBV6-1|-|TRBJ1-1
CASSDLLEAFF
TGTGCCAGCAGTGACCTTTTGGAAGCTTTCTTT
>-|15|TRBV4-1|TRBD1|TRBJ1-1
CASSHRTGLNTEAFF
TGCGCCAGCAGCCACAGGACAGGGCTGAACACTGAAGCTTTCTTT
>-|16|TRBV2|TRBD1|TRBJ2-7
CASSSFIGQGSYEQYF
TGTGCCAGCAGTTCGTTTATAGGACAGGGGTCCTACGAGCAGTACTTC
>-|13|TRBV11-2|-|TRBJ2-5
CASRTGGGETQYF
TGTGCCAGCAGGACCGGGGGAGGCGAGACCCAGTACTTC
>once|14|TRBV12-5|TRBD1|TRBJ1-1
CASGMGQGNTEAFF
TGTGCTAGTGGAATGGGACAGGGAAACACTGAAGCTTTCTTT
>-|13|TRBV6-1|-|TRBJ1-6
CASTEDSNSPLHF
TGTGCCAGCACTGAGGACAGCAATTCACCCCTCCACTTT
>-|12|TRBV10-1|-|TRBJ2-7
CASSEPPGEQYF
TGCGCCAGCAGTGAGCCCCCAGGCGAGCAGTACTTC
>-|14|TRBV4-2|-|TRBJ2-3
CASSQAGSTDTQYF
TGTGCCAGCAGCCAAGCGGGTAGCACAGATACGCAGTATTTT
>-|14|TRBV7-2|TRBD2|TRBJ2-7
CASSSHPGGQEQYF
TGTGCCAGCAGCTCACATCCGGGGGGGCAAGAGCAGTACTTC
>-|13|TRBV7-3|-|TRBJ1-1
CASSHRGGAEAFF
TGTGCCAGCAGCCATAGAGGGGGGGCTGAAGCTTTCTTT
>-|17|TRBV5-1|TRBD2|TRBJ2-3
CASSLGHIAGGTDTQYF
TGCGCCAGCAGCTTGGGCCACATAGCGGGGGGCACAGATACGCAGTATTTT
>-|14|TRBV30|-|TRBJ1-4
CAWSEGTEWEKLFF
TGTGCCTGGAGTGAAGGGACTGAATGGGAAAAACTGTTTTTT
>-|15|TRBV6-5|TRBD1|TRBJ2-7
CASSYMTGGAYEQYF
TGTGCCAGCAGTTACATGACAGGGGGCGCGTACGAGCAGTACTTC
>-|14|TRBV5-1|-|TRBJ2-5
CASSSGVLGETQYF
TGCGCCAGCAGTTCCGGAGTCCTTGGCGAGACCCAGTACTTC
>-|10|TRBV28|-|TRBJ1-5
CATQGQPQHF
TGTGCCACCCAGGGTCAGCCCCAGCATTTT
>-|13|TRBV28|-|TRBJ2-7
CASSLTVPTRQYF
TGTGCCAGCAGTTTGACAGTCCCTACGAGGCAGTACTTC
>-|14|TRBV5-8|-|TRBJ2-5
CASSSYRVQETQYF
TGTGCCAGCAGCTCCTACAGGGTCCAAGAGACCCAGTACTTC
>-|13|TRBV6-5|-|TRBJ1-5
CASTSRRVQPQHF
TGTGCCAGCACGTCAAGGAGGGTCCAGCCCCAGCATTTT
>once|15|TRBV29-1|TRBD2|TRBJ2-3
CSGRSSGTNTDTQYF
TGCAGCGGGCGATCTAGCGGTACAAACACAGATACGCAGTATTTT
>-|11|TRBV28|-|TRBJ2-1
CASSPGNTKFF
TGTGCCAGCAGCCCCGGGAACACAAAGTTCTTC
>-|14|TRBV18|-|TRBJ2-7
CASSSRDKPYEQYF
TGTGCCAGCTCAAGCCGGGACAAACCCTACGAGCAGTACTTC
>once|14|TRBV14|TRBD1|TRBJ1-1
CASSQDGQESEAFF
TGTGCCAGCAGCCAAGATGGACAGGAAAGTGAAGCTTTCTTT
>few|11|TRBV11-1|-|TRBJ2-7
CASSSGYEQYF
TGTGCCAGCAGCTCGGGATACGAGCAGTACTTC
>-|15|TRBV27|-|TRBJ2-3
CASSLSLVATDTQYF
TGTGCCAGCAGTTTATCACTAGTCGCCACAGATACGCAGTATTTT
>-|13|TRBV30|-|TRBJ1-1
CAGNTGPNTEAFF
TGTGCCGGAAATACAGGGCCTAACACTGAAGCTTTCTTT
>-|13|TRBV7-9|-|TRBJ1-4
CASHFPGNEKLFF
TGTGCCAGCCATTTTCCGGGGAATGAAAAACTGTTTTTT
>-|14|TRBV5-6|TRBD1|TRBJ1-4
CASSLGGFGEKLFF
TGTGCCAGCAGCTTAGGGGGCTTTGGTGAAAAACTGTTTTTT
>-|13|TRBV10-3|TRBD1|TRBJ1-1
CAIGGQVSTEAFF
TGTGCCATCGGTGGACAGGTGTCCACTGAAGCTTTCTTT
>once|13|TRBV28|-|TRBJ2-5
CASESTDQETQYF
TGTGCCAGCGAATCGACAGATCAAGAGACCCAGTACTTC
>-|15|TRBV9|-|TRBJ2-3
CASSPETISTDTQYF
TGTGCCAGCAGCCCAGAGACTATAAGCACAGATACGCAGTATTTT
>once|15|TRBV6-1|-|TRBJ1-2
CASSDGGLSSRGYTF
TGTGCCAGCAGTGATGGGGGCCTCTCCTCGCGAGGCTACACCTTC
>-|13|TRBV5-6|-|TRBJ2-5
CASSQGFQETQYF
TGTGCCAGCAGTCAGGGTTTTCAGGAGACCCAGTACTTC
>-|15|TRBV7-9|-|TRBJ2-7
CASSHPGLLGYEQYF
TGTGCCAGCAGCCACCCGGGACTCTTGGGCTACGAGCAGTACTTC
>-|15|TRBV6-1|-|TRBJ2-7
CASSVGGTYSYEQYF
TGTGCCAGCAGTGTCGGCGGTACTTACTCCTACGAGCAGTACTTC
>-|18|TRBV5-1|TRBD2|TRBJ2-1
CASSPGLAGGPTYNEQFF
TGCGCCAGCAGCCCGGGACTAGCGGGAGGGCCCACCTACAATGAGCAGTTCTTC
>-|13|TRBV29-1|-|TRBJ1-5
CSAGGYSNQPQHF
TGCAGCGCCGGGGGGTATAGCAATCAGCCCCAGCATTTT
>-|13|TRBV6-1|-|TRBJ1-5
CASSDYSDQPQHF
TGTGCCAGCAGTGATTATTCCGATCAGCCCCAGCATTTT
>-|14|TRBV18|-|TRBJ1-6
CASSKGNYNSPLHF
TGTGCCAGTTCAAAGGGGAACTATAATTCACCCCTCCACTTT
>-|17|TRBV5-1|TRBD2|TRBJ2-1
CASSRETTSGRRNEQFF
TGCGCCAGCAGCAGAGAGACAACTAGCGGGAGAAGGAATGAGCAGTTCTTC
>-|14|TRBV28|TRBD1|TRBJ2-7
CASSSWTGKYEQYF
TGTGCCAGCAGTTCCTGGACAGGGAAGTACGAGCAGTACTTC
>-|12|TRBV6-6|-|TRBJ1-1
CASSSVRTEAFF
TGTGCCAGCAGTTCCGTGAGGACTGAAGCTTTCTTT
>-|15|TRBV5-4|-|TRBJ2-2
CASSLPRGNTGELFF
TGTGCCAGCAGCTTGCCCAGGGGGAACACCGGGGAGCTGTTTTTT
>-|15|TRBV6-5|TRBD1|TRBJ1-3
CASSSDRGTGNTIYF
TGTGCCAGCAGCAGCGACAGGGGAACTGGAAACACCATATATTTT
>-|11|TRBV6-5|-|TRBJ2-7
CASSQGDEQYF
TGTGCCAGCAGTCAGGGTGACGAGCAGTACTTC
>-|16|TRBV7-9|-|TRBJ2-5
CASSLLGGGRGETQYF
TGTGCCAGCAGCCTCCTCGGCGGAGGGAGAGGAGAGACCCAGTACTTC
>-|14|TRBV2|-|TRBJ1-1
CASRMTGLSSEAFF
TGTGCCAGCAGGATGACGGGATTAAGCTCTGAAGCTTTCTTT
>-|14|TRBV6-5|TRBD1|TRBJ1-1
CASSPRQGATEAFF
TGTGCCAGCAGTCCCAGACAGGGTGCCACTGAAGCTTTCTTT
>-|15|TRBV11-3|TRBD1|TRBJ1-1
CASSEPGGVNTEAFF
TGTGCCAGCAGCGAGCCAGGGGGAGTGAACACTGAAGCTTTCTTT
>-|13|TRBV6-5|-|TRBJ2-2
CASSPQGGGELFF
TGTGCCAGCAGTCCACAGGGTGGCGGGGAGCTGTTTTTT
>-|15|TRBV4-1|TRBD2|TRBJ2-2
CASSPLAGETGELFF
TGCGCCAGCAGCCCTTTAGCGGGGGAGACCGGGGAGCTGTTTTTT
>-|14|TRBV27|-|TRBJ2-7
CASSPRAVSYEQYF
TGTGCCAGCAGTCCCCGAGCCGTCTCCTACGAGCAGTACTTC
>-|13|TRBV28|TRBD1|TRBJ1-1
CASSRTGSTEAFF
TGTGCCAGCAGTCGGACAGGTTCAACTGAAGCTTTCTTT